Listed below are T cell receptor beta chains from one sample, sequenced in a study of blood T cell repertoires in COVID-19. Data came from immunoSEQ multiplex PCR; TCRdb stores just in-frame clones and leaves some out. The top ten clones hold less than 3.5% of a sample with 95,000 to 120,000 clones, about 85% of them seen once. Sequenced sample: peripheral blood. The receptors originated from a man aged 35 to 55 with acute or convalescent COVID-19. CDR3s include the opening cysteine and the closing phenylalanine or tryptophan. Each record gives: V gene, D gene, clone size, J gene, CDR3 DNA, CDR3 protein. A D gene is named only where the DNA matches it firmly. The size of a clone is reported for some rows only, either as once, few or many, or as a class for expanded clones.

v_call: TRBV7-9; d_call: -; clone_size: -; j_call: TRBJ1-2; cdr3_nt: TGTGCCAGCAGCCCTACAGGGATGGGCGCTAACTATGGCTACACCTTC; cdr3_aa: CASSPTGMGANYGYTF
v_call: TRBV5-1; d_call: -; clone_size: -; j_call: TRBJ2-2; cdr3_nt: TGCGCCAGCAGCTTGGGTCACGGGGAGCTGTTTTTT; cdr3_aa: CASSLGHGELFF
v_call: TRBV7-2; d_call: -; clone_size: -; j_call: TRBJ2-3; cdr3_nt: TGTGCCAGCAGCTTACTACGTGCAGATACGCAGTATTTT; cdr3_aa: CASSLLRADTQYF
v_call: TRBV29-1; d_call: TRBD1; clone_size: -; j_call: TRBJ2-2; cdr3_nt: TGCAGCGTTGCCAGGGCAGGGGGTATTCCCGGGGAGCTGTTTTTT; cdr3_aa: CSVARAGGIPGELFF
v_call: TRBV7-9; d_call: -; clone_size: once; j_call: TRBJ2-4; cdr3_nt: TGTGCCAGCAGCACAGGGTCTTGGGAAAACATTCAGTACTTC; cdr3_aa: CASSTGSWENIQYF
v_call: TRBV18; d_call: TRBD1; clone_size: -; j_call: TRBJ2-3; cdr3_nt: TGTGCCAGCTCACCTACCGGGACAGGGGCGAGCACAGATACGCAGTATTTT; cdr3_aa: CASSPTGTGASTDTQYF
v_call: TRBV9; d_call: TRBD2; clone_size: -; j_call: TRBJ2-3; cdr3_nt: TGTGCCAGCAGCGAAACGGATAGCGGGGTGGGGGGCACAGATACGCAGTATTTT; cdr3_aa: CASSETDSGVGGTDTQYF
v_call: TRBV4-3; d_call: TRBD1; clone_size: -; j_call: TRBJ2-7; cdr3_nt: TGCGCCAGCAGCCAAGTCGTGACAGGGCCCTACGAGCAGTACTTC; cdr3_aa: CASSQVVTGPYEQYF
v_call: TRBV9; d_call: -; clone_size: -; j_call: TRBJ1-1; cdr3_nt: TGTGCCAGCAGCGTAGGACTGATGAACACTGAAGCTTTCTTT; cdr3_aa: CASSVGLMNTEAFF
v_call: TRBV5-6; d_call: TRBD1; clone_size: -; j_call: TRBJ2-7; cdr3_nt: TGTGCCAGCACGGGACAGGGGGACTACAACGAGCAGTACTTC; cdr3_aa: CASTGQGDYNEQYF
v_call: TRBV7-9; d_call: TRBD1; clone_size: -; j_call: TRBJ2-4; cdr3_nt: TGTGCCAGCAGCTTATTTGCCAGGGGGCGGCCGGGCATTCAGTACTTC; cdr3_aa: CASSLFARGRPGIQYF
v_call: TRBV6-2/TRBV6-3; d_call: TRBD1; clone_size: -; j_call: TRBJ1-6; cdr3_nt: TGTGCCAGCAGTTACTCCGTGGGACAGGGCCGGTTAACCCTCCACTTT; cdr3_aa: CASSYSVGQGRLTLHF
v_call: TRBV18; d_call: TRBD1; clone_size: -; j_call: TRBJ1-2; cdr3_nt: TGTGCCAGCTCGCAATTTACAGGGGCGGATGGCTACACCTTC; cdr3_aa: CASSQFTGADGYTF
v_call: TRBV7-9; d_call: -; clone_size: -; j_call: TRBJ2-2; cdr3_nt: TGTGCCAGCAGCGGGCAATACACCGGGGAGCTGTTTTTT; cdr3_aa: CASSGQYTGELFF
v_call: TRBV25-1; d_call: TRBD1; clone_size: -; j_call: TRBJ1-1; cdr3_nt: TGTGCCAGCAGTGAATTAGGAAGGACAGGGGTTTCGGAAGCTTTCTTT; cdr3_aa: CASSELGRTGVSEAFF
v_call: TRBV14; d_call: TRBD1; clone_size: -; j_call: TRBJ2-1; cdr3_nt: TGTGCCAGCAGCGACAGGGATTATTACAATGAGCAGTTCTTC; cdr3_aa: CASSDRDYYNEQFF
v_call: TRBV24-1; d_call: -; clone_size: -; j_call: TRBJ2-3; cdr3_nt: TGTGCCACCAGTGGGTCAGGGGCTGGCACAGATACGCAGTATTTT; cdr3_aa: CATSGSGAGTDTQYF
v_call: TRBV6-4; d_call: -; clone_size: -; j_call: TRBJ2-1; cdr3_nt: TGTGCCAGCAGTGACTCCGAGGTGAATGAGCAGTTCTTC; cdr3_aa: CASSDSEVNEQFF
v_call: TRBV5-1; d_call: TRBD1; clone_size: -; j_call: TRBJ1-1; cdr3_nt: TGCGCCAGCAGCTTGGTACAGGGGGCGAGAGCTTTCTTT; cdr3_aa: CASSLVQGARAFF
v_call: TRBV12-5; d_call: TRBD1; clone_size: -; j_call: TRBJ2-2; cdr3_nt: TGTGCTAGTGCCCCGTCCCGGGACAGGTTTTCCGGGGAGCTGTTTTTT; cdr3_aa: CASAPSRDRFSGELFF
v_call: TRBV9; d_call: TRBD1; clone_size: -; j_call: TRBJ2-7; cdr3_nt: TGTGCCAGCAGCTGGGGACAGGAAATCTCCTACGAGCAGTACTTC; cdr3_aa: CASSWGQEISYEQYF
v_call: TRBV6-5; d_call: -; clone_size: once; j_call: TRBJ2-1; cdr3_nt: TGTGCCAGCGGGACTCAAAAAACCTACAATGAGCAGTTCTTC; cdr3_aa: CASGTQKTYNEQFF
v_call: TRBV19; d_call: TRBD1; clone_size: once; j_call: TRBJ2-3; cdr3_nt: TGTGCCAGTAGTAAAAGTCCGGGACAGGGGGACACTAGCACAGATACGCAGTATTTT; cdr3_aa: CASSKSPGQGDTSTDTQYF
v_call: TRBV2; d_call: TRBD2; clone_size: -; j_call: TRBJ2-5; cdr3_nt: TGTGCCAGCAGGCGACTAGCGGGGGCCTCACAAGAGACCCAGTACTTC; cdr3_aa: CASRRLAGASQETQYF
v_call: TRBV5-1; d_call: -; clone_size: -; j_call: TRBJ1-4; cdr3_nt: TGCGCCAACAGCTTGGCCTGGCTCAATGAAAAACTGTTTTTT; cdr3_aa: CANSLAWLNEKLFF
v_call: TRBV3-1/TRBV3-2; d_call: TRBD2; clone_size: -; j_call: TRBJ2-3; cdr3_nt: TGTGCCAGCAGCCAAGCAATCGAGCGGGGGGAGACAGATACGCAGTATTTT; cdr3_aa: CASSQAIERGETDTQYF
v_call: TRBV6-1; d_call: TRBD1; clone_size: -; j_call: TRBJ2-2; cdr3_nt: TGTGCCAGCAGTGGTTATACAGGGGGGCAATTGGGCGGGGAGCTGTTTTTT; cdr3_aa: CASSGYTGGQLGGELFF
v_call: TRBV14; d_call: TRBD1; clone_size: -; j_call: TRBJ1-2; cdr3_nt: TGTGCCAGCAGCGCCCAGACAGGGGGCTATGGCTACACCTTC; cdr3_aa: CASSAQTGGYGYTF
v_call: TRBV19; d_call: -; clone_size: -; j_call: TRBJ2-3; cdr3_nt: TGTGCCAGTAGTCCCGGAGCAGATACGCAGTATTTT; cdr3_aa: CASSPGADTQYF
v_call: TRBV4-1; d_call: -; clone_size: -; j_call: TRBJ2-7; cdr3_nt: TGCGCCAGCAGCCCCCAGGTGGCTGGGGGCTGGGAGCAGTACTTC; cdr3_aa: CASSPQVAGGWEQYF
v_call: TRBV11-2; d_call: TRBD2; clone_size: -; j_call: TRBJ2-3; cdr3_nt: TGTGCCAGCAGCTTAGATCTAAAATATGGCGGGGGATCAGATACGCAGTATTTT; cdr3_aa: CASSLDLKYGGGSDTQYF
v_call: TRBV19; d_call: -; clone_size: -; j_call: TRBJ2-6; cdr3_nt: TGTGCCAGTAGTATAGTTTCGGCTCCAGGGCAATCTGGGGCCAACGTCCTGACTTTC; cdr3_aa: CASSIVSAPGQSGANVLTF
v_call: TRBV6-6; d_call: TRBD1; clone_size: -; j_call: TRBJ1-2; cdr3_nt: TGTGCCAGCAGTTTGCCCAGGGGGCGAACCTATGGCTACACCTTC; cdr3_aa: CASSLPRGRTYGYTF
v_call: TRBV6-2/TRBV6-3; d_call: TRBD1; clone_size: few; j_call: TRBJ1-2; cdr3_nt: TGTGCCAGCAGTTACGAGGACAGGGGCCCGATCTATGGCTACACCTTC; cdr3_aa: CASSYEDRGPIYGYTF
v_call: TRBV21-1; d_call: -; clone_size: few; j_call: TRBJ2-3; cdr3_nt: TGTGCCAGCAGCCCCCGGGCTCCAGAGGACAGGGGATGTTACACAGATACGCAGTATTTT; cdr3_aa: CASSPRAPEDRGCYTDTQYF
v_call: TRBV9; d_call: -; clone_size: -; j_call: TRBJ2-7; cdr3_nt: TGTGCCAGCAGCGCAGCCCGGGGGGCTGGGTACGAGCAGTACTTC; cdr3_aa: CASSAARGAGYEQYF
v_call: TRBV29-1; d_call: TRBD2; clone_size: -; j_call: TRBJ2-3; cdr3_nt: TGCAGCGTCTGGGAGACTAGCGGGGGCACGCAGTATTTT; cdr3_aa: CSVWETSGGTQYF
v_call: TRBV7-6; d_call: -; clone_size: once; j_call: TRBJ1-5; cdr3_nt: TGTGCCAGCAGCTTAGCGGGCGGGCAGAGCAATCAGCCCCAGCATTTT; cdr3_aa: CASSLAGGQSNQPQHF
v_call: TRBV7-2; d_call: -; clone_size: -; j_call: TRBJ2-1; cdr3_nt: TGTGCCAGCAGCTTAGGGGCACCCACCCAACGAAATGAGCAGTTCTTC; cdr3_aa: CASSLGAPTQRNEQFF
v_call: TRBV11-1; d_call: TRBD2; clone_size: -; j_call: TRBJ2-3; cdr3_nt: TGTGCCAGCAGCTTAAAGTTAGCGGGGACCGATACGCAGTATTTT; cdr3_aa: CASSLKLAGTDTQYF
v_call: TRBV12-3/TRBV12-4; d_call: TRBD1; clone_size: -; j_call: TRBJ1-1; cdr3_nt: TGTGCCAGCAGTTTGGGACAGGGGACGTCAGCTTTCTTT; cdr3_aa: CASSLGQGTSAFF
v_call: TRBV2; d_call: -; clone_size: -; j_call: TRBJ1-5; cdr3_nt: TGTGCCAGCAGTGTGTACCAGGGGTCAAATCAGCCCCAGCATTTT; cdr3_aa: CASSVYQGSNQPQHF
v_call: TRBV6-1; d_call: -; clone_size: -; j_call: TRBJ1-6; cdr3_nt: TGTGCCAGCAGTGAGAACCCCGTAGGGAGGTCCTCCAATTCACCCCTCCACTTT; cdr3_aa: CASSENPVGRSSNSPLHF
v_call: TRBV24-1; d_call: TRBD1; clone_size: -; j_call: TRBJ2-5; cdr3_nt: TGTGCCACCAGTGGCGGGGGACAGGGATCTCGAGAGACCCAGTACTTC; cdr3_aa: CATSGGGQGSRETQYF
v_call: TRBV4-3; d_call: -; clone_size: -; j_call: TRBJ1-4; cdr3_nt: TGCGCCAGCAGCCAAGACTTGGGCAGGGCGGAAAAACTGTTTTTT; cdr3_aa: CASSQDLGRAEKLFF
v_call: TRBV7-9; d_call: -; clone_size: -; j_call: TRBJ2-7; cdr3_nt: TGTGCCAGCAGCCTCGGCAGGGGCAACGAGCAGTACTTC; cdr3_aa: CASSLGRGNEQYF
v_call: TRBV7-9; d_call: TRBD1; clone_size: -; j_call: TRBJ1-2; cdr3_nt: TGTGCCAGCAGCTCCGACCTACAGGGGCACGGCTACACCTTC; cdr3_aa: CASSSDLQGHGYTF
v_call: TRBV27; d_call: -; clone_size: -; j_call: TRBJ2-7; cdr3_nt: TGTGCCAGCAGTTTGTTTTCCGGCTACGAGCAGTACTTC; cdr3_aa: CASSLFSGYEQYF
v_call: TRBV21-1; d_call: -; clone_size: once; j_call: TRBJ2-5; cdr3_nt: TGTGCCAGCAGCAATGGAAAATCACAGGGGCCCCAGTACTTC; cdr3_aa: CASSNGKSQGPQYF
v_call: TRBV19; d_call: -; clone_size: -; j_call: TRBJ1-3; cdr3_nt: TGTGCCAGTAGTGTGACAGCTGGAAACACCATATATTTT; cdr3_aa: CASSVTAGNTIYF
v_call: TRBV14; d_call: TRBD1; clone_size: -; j_call: TRBJ2-2; cdr3_nt: TGTGCCAGCAGGCCGACAGGGTTCACCGGGGAGCTGTTTTTT; cdr3_aa: CASRPTGFTGELFF